Listed below are T cell receptor beta chains from one sample, sequenced in a study. MiXCR, applied by TCRdb to the RT-PCR reads, yields one record per CDR3 protein. The repertoire holds 550,000 to 750,000 distinct CDR3 sequences, with 13% to 15% as singletons. Input material: memory CD4+ T cells from blood. Receptors were obtained from a female donor in good health, serving as a healthy control. CDR3s include the opening cysteine and the closing phenylalanine or tryptophan. Fields, in order: clone size, V gene, J gene, D gene, CDR3 DNA, CDR3 protein. The D gene is left open where the match is weak. Clone size is stated in some rows and not others, as once, few, many or a class when expanded.

abundance: few; v_gene: TRBV7-9; j_gene: TRBJ1-1; d_gene: TRBD1; CDR3nt: TGTGCCAGCAGCCGACAGGGGATAAGGGACACTGAAGCTTTCTTT; CDR3aa: CASSRQGIRDTEAFF
abundance: -; v_gene: TRBV18; j_gene: TRBJ2-3; d_gene: -; CDR3nt: TGTGCCAGCTCACCAACGCGGGGCAGGACAGATACGCAGTATTTT; CDR3aa: CASSPTRGRTDTQYF
abundance: few; v_gene: TRBV5-1; j_gene: TRBJ2-2; d_gene: -; CDR3nt: TGCGCCAGCAGCTCGACAGGGAACACCGGGGAGCTGTTTTTT; CDR3aa: CASSSTGNTGELFF
abundance: few; v_gene: TRBV5-1; j_gene: TRBJ2-7; d_gene: -; CDR3nt: TGCGCCAGCAGGCCCGGGATAACCGCTCTCGAGCAGTACTTC; CDR3aa: CASRPGITALEQYF
abundance: -; v_gene: TRBV12-3/TRBV12-4; j_gene: TRBJ2-1; d_gene: TRBD2; CDR3nt: TGTGCCAGCAGTGGGGGGGGGAGTATCTACAATGAGCAGTTCTTC; CDR3aa: CASSGGGSIYNEQFF
abundance: few; v_gene: TRBV7-2; j_gene: TRBJ2-5; d_gene: -; CDR3nt: TGTGCCAGCAGCTTATGGGCAGGGCCCCAAGAGACCCAGTACTTC; CDR3aa: CASSLWAGPQETQYF
abundance: many; v_gene: TRBV20-1; j_gene: TRBJ1-1; d_gene: TRBD1; CDR3nt: TGCAGTGCAACAGGGGGAAACACTGAAGCTTTCTTT; CDR3aa: CSATGGNTEAFF
abundance: many; v_gene: TRBV28; j_gene: TRBJ1-2; d_gene: TRBD1; CDR3nt: TGTGCCAGCAGTTGGGAGGACAGGGGCTATGGCTACACCTTC; CDR3aa: CASSWEDRGYGYTF
abundance: many; v_gene: TRBV25-1; j_gene: TRBJ1-2; d_gene: -; CDR3nt: TGTGCCAGCACCTCAAAGAGGGGGTATGGCTACACCTTC; CDR3aa: CASTSKRGYGYTF
abundance: -; v_gene: TRBV12-3/TRBV12-4; j_gene: TRBJ1-2; d_gene: -; CDR3nt: TGTGCCAGCAGTTTAGGGAAACATGGCTACACCTTC; CDR3aa: CASSLGKHGYTF
abundance: few; v_gene: TRBV20-1; j_gene: TRBJ1-5; d_gene: -; CDR3nt: TGCAGTGCCAGAGGGTTCTCAATTCAGCCCCAGCATTTT; CDR3aa: CSARGFSIQPQHF
abundance: -; v_gene: TRBV20-1; j_gene: TRBJ1-5; d_gene: -; CDR3nt: TGCAGTGCTGGCCGGGACACCAATCAGCCCCAGCATTTT; CDR3aa: CSAGRDTNQPQHF
abundance: many; v_gene: TRBV3-1; j_gene: TRBJ2-1; d_gene: -; CDR3nt: TGTGCCAGCAGCCAGGATAGCCACGGCAATGAGCAGTTCTTC; CDR3aa: CASSQDSHGNEQFF
abundance: many; v_gene: TRBV10-3; j_gene: TRBJ2-3; d_gene: -; CDR3nt: TGTGCCACCAGGCTTGGGTCGGGCGGGAAGGGAGATACGCAGTATTTT; CDR3aa: CATRLGSGGKGDTQYF
abundance: few; v_gene: TRBV5-1; j_gene: TRBJ1-6; d_gene: TRBD1; CDR3nt: TGCGCCAGCAGCTTACCAGGGGGCGGATATAATTCACCCCTCCACTTT; CDR3aa: CASSLPGGGYNSPLHF
abundance: few; v_gene: TRBV6-5; j_gene: TRBJ1-1; d_gene: -; CDR3nt: TGTGCCAGCACCGCCGGGGGGAAGAACACTGAAGCTTTCTTT; CDR3aa: CASTAGGKNTEAFF
abundance: many; v_gene: TRBV5-1; j_gene: TRBJ2-1; d_gene: TRBD2; CDR3nt: TGCGCCAGCAGCTTCCTCCTTGGCGCGGGAGGTAGGAATGAGCAGTTCTTC; CDR3aa: CASSFLLGAGGRNEQFF
abundance: many; v_gene: TRBV5-1; j_gene: TRBJ2-1; d_gene: -; CDR3nt: TGCGCCAGCAGCCAACAGTCTAATGAGCAGTTCTTC; CDR3aa: CASSQQSNEQFF
abundance: many; v_gene: TRBV20-1; j_gene: TRBJ2-1; d_gene: -; CDR3nt: TGCAGTGCCCCTTCGGCAGTCGGGAGCTCCTACAATGAGCAGTTCTTC; CDR3aa: CSAPSAVGSSYNEQFF
abundance: -; v_gene: TRBV5-4; j_gene: TRBJ2-3; d_gene: -; CDR3nt: TGTGCCAGCAGCTTGCTAGCGTACACAGATACGCAGTATTTT; CDR3aa: CASSLLAYTDTQYF
abundance: many; v_gene: TRBV9; j_gene: TRBJ2-5; d_gene: -; CDR3nt: TGTGCCAGCAGCGTAGGGTGGGGGGGCCAGGAGACCCAGTACTTC; CDR3aa: CASSVGWGGQETQYF
abundance: -; v_gene: TRBV29-1; j_gene: TRBJ2-7; d_gene: -; CDR3nt: TGCAGCGTTGCAGGTGCGGGACTCGACTACGAGCAGTACTTC; CDR3aa: CSVAGAGLDYEQYF
abundance: many; v_gene: TRBV27; j_gene: TRBJ2-3; d_gene: TRBD1; CDR3nt: TGTGCCAGCAGCCTTCCAGGGGGTACGCAGTATTTT; CDR3aa: CASSLPGGTQYF
abundance: -; v_gene: TRBV29-1; j_gene: TRBJ2-3; d_gene: -; CDR3nt: TGCAGCGTTGATTCGGAGGGCACAGATACGCAGTATTTT; CDR3aa: CSVDSEGTDTQYF
abundance: few; v_gene: TRBV24-1; j_gene: TRBJ1-2; d_gene: -; CDR3nt: TGTGCCACCAGTGATCCCGGGACGGACTATGGCTACACCTTC; CDR3aa: CATSDPGTDYGYTF
abundance: -; v_gene: TRBV24-1; j_gene: TRBJ2-1; d_gene: TRBD2; CDR3nt: TGTGCCACCAGTGATTTGGCGGGAGCTGGTACTGAGCAGTTCTTC; CDR3aa: CATSDLAGAGTEQFF
abundance: many; v_gene: TRBV6-5; j_gene: TRBJ2-1; d_gene: -; CDR3nt: TGTGCCAGCAGTCCGATCGGGGCGGATGAGCAGTTCTTC; CDR3aa: CASSPIGADEQFF
abundance: many; v_gene: TRBV12-3/TRBV12-4; j_gene: TRBJ2-1; d_gene: -; CDR3nt: TGTGCCAGCAGCCCGAGTCGCGATGAGCAGTTCTTC; CDR3aa: CASSPSRDEQFF
abundance: many; v_gene: TRBV29-1; j_gene: TRBJ2-2; d_gene: -; CDR3nt: TGCAGCGTAGTAAGTGGGACCGGGGAGCTGTTTTTT; CDR3aa: CSVVSGTGELFF
abundance: -; v_gene: TRBV20-1; j_gene: TRBJ2-7; d_gene: -; CDR3nt: TGCAGTGCTGTCCGCGACGAGCAGTACTTC; CDR3aa: CSAVRDEQYF
abundance: -; v_gene: TRBV11-2; j_gene: TRBJ1-2; d_gene: -; CDR3nt: TGTGCCAGCAGCTTTGGGGCCGGGGCCTCTGATGGCTACACCTTC; CDR3aa: CASSFGAGASDGYTF
abundance: -; v_gene: TRBV18; j_gene: TRBJ2-7; d_gene: -; CDR3nt: TGTGCCAGCTCACCACCCTCGGGACACCTCGGGGACGAGCAGTACTTC; CDR3aa: CASSPPSGHLGDEQYF
abundance: many; v_gene: TRBV4-3; j_gene: TRBJ1-2; d_gene: -; CDR3nt: TGCGCCAGCAGCCCCCAGAGAGGGACAAACTATGGCTACACCTTC; CDR3aa: CASSPQRGTNYGYTF
abundance: -; v_gene: TRBV7-8; j_gene: TRBJ1-4; d_gene: -; CDR3nt: TGTGCCAGCAGCTCACGGGTTGGGGAAAAACTGTTTTTT; CDR3aa: CASSSRVGEKLFF
abundance: many; v_gene: TRBV5-1; j_gene: TRBJ1-6; d_gene: -; CDR3nt: TGCGCCAGCAGCTCCATAACGGATAATTCACCCCTCCACTTT; CDR3aa: CASSSITDNSPLHF
abundance: -; v_gene: TRBV27; j_gene: TRBJ2-3; d_gene: TRBD1; CDR3nt: TGTGCCAGCAGTTGGCAGGGGGCGACAGATACGCAGTATTTT; CDR3aa: CASSWQGATDTQYF
abundance: many; v_gene: TRBV7-8; j_gene: TRBJ1-1; d_gene: -; CDR3nt: TGTGCCAGCACGTTGTCCGGGTACACTGAAGCTTTCTTT; CDR3aa: CASTLSGYTEAFF
abundance: few; v_gene: TRBV7-2; j_gene: TRBJ2-7; d_gene: -; CDR3nt: TGTGCCAGCAGCGTCGGGAATTACGAGCAGTACTTC; CDR3aa: CASSVGNYEQYF
abundance: many; v_gene: TRBV7-2; j_gene: TRBJ2-3; d_gene: TRBD2; CDR3nt: TGTGCCAGCAGCTCAGCGGGAGTAGGGCTCACAGATACGCAGTATTTT; CDR3aa: CASSSAGVGLTDTQYF